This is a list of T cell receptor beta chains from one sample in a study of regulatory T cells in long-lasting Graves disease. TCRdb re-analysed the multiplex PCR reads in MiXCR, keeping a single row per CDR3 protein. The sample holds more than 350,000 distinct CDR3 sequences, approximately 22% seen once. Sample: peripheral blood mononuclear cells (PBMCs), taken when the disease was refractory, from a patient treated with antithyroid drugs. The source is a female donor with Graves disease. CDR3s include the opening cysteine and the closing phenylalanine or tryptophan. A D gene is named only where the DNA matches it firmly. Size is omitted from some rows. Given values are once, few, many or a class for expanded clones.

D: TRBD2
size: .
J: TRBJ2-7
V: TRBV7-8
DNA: TGTGCCAGCAGCCCTGTAGCTAGCGGGGGACCCTACGAGCAGTACTTC
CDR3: CASSPVASGGPYEQYF

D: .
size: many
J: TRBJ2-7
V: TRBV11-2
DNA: TGTGCCAGCAGCCTAACACAGGTCTACGAGCAGTACTTC
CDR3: CASSLTQVYEQYF

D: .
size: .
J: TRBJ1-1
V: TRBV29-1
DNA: TGCAGCCCTGAGGGGGTAAAAGGGGAAATTTGGAACACTGAAGCTTTCTTT
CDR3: CSPEGVKGEIWNTEAFF

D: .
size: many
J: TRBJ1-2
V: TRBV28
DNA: TGTGCCAGCAGCTTAGTTGGCTATGGCTACACCTTC
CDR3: CASSLVGYGYTF

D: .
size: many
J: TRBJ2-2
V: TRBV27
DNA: TGTGCCAGCAGTTTTGCTAGCCCCGGGGCCACCGGGGAGCTGTTTTTT
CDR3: CASSFASPGATGELFF

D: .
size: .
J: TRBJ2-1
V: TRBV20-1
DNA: TGCAGTGCTAGGGGTCTCATAGCAGGGTCCTACAATGAGCAGTTCTTC
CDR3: CSARGLIAGSYNEQFF

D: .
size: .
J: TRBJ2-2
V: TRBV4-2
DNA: TGTGCCAGCAGCCAAGAAAACCTCCTCGCGAACACCGGGGAGCTGTTTTTT
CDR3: CASSQENLLANTGELFF

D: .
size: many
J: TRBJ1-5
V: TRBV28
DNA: TGTGCCAGCAGTTTATCAGGGTGGGATCAGCCCCAGCATTTT
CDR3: CASSLSGWDQPQHF

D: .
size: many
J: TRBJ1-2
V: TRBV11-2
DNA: TGTGCCAGCAGCTTAGAACAGGGAGGCGGCTACACCTTC
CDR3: CASSLEQGGGYTF

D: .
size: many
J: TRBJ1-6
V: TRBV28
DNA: TGTGCCAGCAGTTGGGGGGCCAATAATTCACCCCTCCACTTT
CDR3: CASSWGANNSPLHF

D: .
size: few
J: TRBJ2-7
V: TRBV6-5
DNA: TGTGCCAGCAGTTGGGCTAGCAGTTACGAGCAGTACTTC
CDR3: CASSWASSYEQYF

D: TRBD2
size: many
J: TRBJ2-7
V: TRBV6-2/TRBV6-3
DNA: TGTGCCAGCAGTTCCCCGTTGACTAGCGGGAGGAACGAGCAGTACTTC
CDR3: CASSSPLTSGRNEQYF

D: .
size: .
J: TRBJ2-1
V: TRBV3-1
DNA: TGTGCCAGCAGCCAAGGCCGGTGGGGGCTGGACAGCGAGCAGTTCTTC
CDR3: CASSQGRWGLDSEQFF

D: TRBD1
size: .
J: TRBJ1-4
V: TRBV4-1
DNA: TGCGCCAGCAGCCAAGGCCTGGGACAGGGGTATGAAAAACTGTTTTTT
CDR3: CASSQGLGQGYEKLFF

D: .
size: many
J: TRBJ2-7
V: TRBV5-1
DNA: TGCGCCAGCAGCTTGTTGTTATCGAGGGAGGAAAAGCAGTACTTC
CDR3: CASSLLLSREEKQYF

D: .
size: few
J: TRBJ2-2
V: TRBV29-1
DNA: TGCAGCGCCAAACTAGTTTCCGGGGAGCTGTTTTTT
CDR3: CSAKLVSGELFF

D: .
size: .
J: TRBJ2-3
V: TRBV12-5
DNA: TGTGCTAGTTCACCGGGGCGAAACCCCACAGATACGCAGTATTTT
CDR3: CASSPGRNPTDTQYF

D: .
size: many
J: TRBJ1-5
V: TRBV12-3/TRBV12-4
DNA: TGTGCCAGCAGCACTCAACTCAATCAGCCCCAGCATTTT
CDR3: CASSTQLNQPQHF

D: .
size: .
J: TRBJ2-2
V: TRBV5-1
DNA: TGTGCCAGCAGCGAAGGTAGTGGTACCGGGGAGCTGTTTTTT
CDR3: CASSEGSGTGELFF

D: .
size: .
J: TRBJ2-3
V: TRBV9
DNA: TGTGCCAGCAGCCCATTTGGGATAGATACGCAGTATTTT
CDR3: CASSPFGIDTQYF

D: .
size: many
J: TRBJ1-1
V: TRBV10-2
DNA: TGCGCCAGCAGGAAACAGGGTAGGGTGAACACTGAAGCTTTCTTT
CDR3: CASRKQGRVNTEAFF

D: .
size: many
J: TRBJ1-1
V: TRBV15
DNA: TGTGCCACCAGCAGAGATTTAGAGAACACTGAAGCTTTCTTT
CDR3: CATSRDLENTEAFF

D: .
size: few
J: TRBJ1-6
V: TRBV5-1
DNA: TGCGCCAGCAGCTTGGATCCCAGCTCCTATAATTCACCCCTCCACTTT
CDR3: CASSLDPSSYNSPLHF

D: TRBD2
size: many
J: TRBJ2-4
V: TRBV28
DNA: TGTGCCAGCAGTTTGTCTCCCGGGGCTAGCGGGAGGTTCGGCAAAAACATTCAGTACTTC
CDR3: CASSLSPGASGRFGKNIQYF

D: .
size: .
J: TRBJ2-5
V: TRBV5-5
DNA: TGTGCCAGCAGCTTGGAGGAGTTGGCCAGCCAAGAGACCCAGTACTTC
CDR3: CASSLEELASQETQYF

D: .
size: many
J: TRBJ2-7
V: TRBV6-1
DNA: TGTGCCAGCAGTGAATCCTCAATCTACGAGCAGTACTTC
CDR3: CASSESSIYEQYF

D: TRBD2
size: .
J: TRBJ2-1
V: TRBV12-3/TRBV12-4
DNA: TGTGCCAGCAGTTTGAATCTAGCGGGAGGGCCCAATGAGCAGTTCTTC
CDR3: CASSLNLAGGPNEQFF

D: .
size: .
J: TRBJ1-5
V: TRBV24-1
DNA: TGTGCCACCAGTGACCAGGGAGGCAATCAGCCCCAGCATTTT
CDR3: CATSDQGGNQPQHF

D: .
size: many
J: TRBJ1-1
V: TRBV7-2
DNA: TGTGCCAGCAGCTTATCCGGGGTCACTGAAGCTTTCTTT
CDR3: CASSLSGVTEAFF

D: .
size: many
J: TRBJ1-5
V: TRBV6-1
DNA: TGTGCCAGCAGTGACTCGGGGGGGCATCAGCCCCAGCATTTT
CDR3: CASSDSGGHQPQHF

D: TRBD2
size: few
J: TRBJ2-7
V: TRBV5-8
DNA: TGTGCCAGCAGCCGAGGGTTGACTAGCGGAACCTACGAGCAGTACTTC
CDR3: CASSRGLTSGTYEQYF

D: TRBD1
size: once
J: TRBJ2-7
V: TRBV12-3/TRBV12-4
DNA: TGTGCCAGCAGCCCGGGGACAGGGGAGTACGAGCAGTACTTC
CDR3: CASSPGTGEYEQYF

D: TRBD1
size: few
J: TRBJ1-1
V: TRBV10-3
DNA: TGTGCCATCAGTATGGTATCGACAGGGCCAGGGGACACTGAAGCTTTCTTT
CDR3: CAISMVSTGPGDTEAFF

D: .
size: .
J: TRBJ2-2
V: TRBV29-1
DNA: TGCAGCGCAGTAAACAGGGTCGGAGAGCTGTTTTTT
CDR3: CSAVNRVGELFF

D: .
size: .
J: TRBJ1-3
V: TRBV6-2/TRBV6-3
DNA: TGTGCCAGCAGTTATTCGGGACCCGGATCGGGAAACACCATATATTTT
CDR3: CASSYSGPGSGNTIYF

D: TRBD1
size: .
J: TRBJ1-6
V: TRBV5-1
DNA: TGCGCCAGCAGCTTTGGGACAGGGGTCAATTCACCCCTCCACTTT
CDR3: CASSFGTGVNSPLHF

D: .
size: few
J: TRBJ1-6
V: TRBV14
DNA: TGTGCCAGCAGCCAAGCGGCAGAGTATAATTCACCCCTCCACTTT
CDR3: CASSQAAEYNSPLHF

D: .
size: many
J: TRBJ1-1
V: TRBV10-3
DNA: TGTGCCATCAGTGAGGGGGAGTGGAACACTGAAGCTTTCTTT
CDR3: CAISEGEWNTEAFF

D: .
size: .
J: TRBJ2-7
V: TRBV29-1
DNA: TGCAGCTGTATAAGCAGGGGATTCTCCAACGAGCAGTACTTC
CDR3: CSCISRGFSNEQYF

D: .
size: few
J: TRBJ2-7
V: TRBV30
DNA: TGTGCCTGGATGATCCAGGGCGAGCAGTACTTC
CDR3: CAWMIQGEQYF

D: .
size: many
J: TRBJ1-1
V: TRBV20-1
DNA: TGCAGTGCCCTGGACTACACTGAAGCTTTCTTT
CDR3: CSALDYTEAFF

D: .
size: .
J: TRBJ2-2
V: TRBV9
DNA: TGTGCCAGCAGCGTCGCCCCAGCCGGGGAGCTGTTTTTT
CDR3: CASSVAPAGELFF

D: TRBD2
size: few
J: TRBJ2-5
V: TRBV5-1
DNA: TGCGCCAGCCGACCTGGACTAGCGGGCGGGGAGACCCAGTACTTC
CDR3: CASRPGLAGGETQYF

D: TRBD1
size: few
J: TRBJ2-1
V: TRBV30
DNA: TGTGCCTGGAGTGTACCCGGGACAGTCGAAGTTGAGTTCTTC
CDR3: CAWSVPGTVEVEFF

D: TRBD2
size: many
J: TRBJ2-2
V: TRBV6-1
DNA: TGTGCCAGCCTGATAACGGGGGGAATCACCGGGGAGCTGTTTTTT
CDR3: CASLITGGITGELFF

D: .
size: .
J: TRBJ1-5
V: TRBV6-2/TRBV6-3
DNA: TGTGCCAGCAGTGAAAAGCAAGGGAATCAGCCCCAGCATTTT
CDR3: CASSEKQGNQPQHF

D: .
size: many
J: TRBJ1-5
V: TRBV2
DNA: TGTGCCAGCAGTGAAGTACTTCCCGGGGTACTAAATCAGCCCCAGCATTTT
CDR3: CASSEVLPGVLNQPQHF

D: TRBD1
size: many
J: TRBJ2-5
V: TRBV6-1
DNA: TGTGCCAGCAGTCCCTTACCTGACAGGGTGAAGACCCAGTACTTC
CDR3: CASSPLPDRVKTQYF